This passage covers 27 T cell receptor beta chains from one sample sequenced in a study of blood T cell repertoires in COVID-19. TCRdb's copy holds only in-frame clones and misses some; the assay was immunoSEQ multiplex PCR. Altogether some 59,000 clones are present, 80% to 85% being singletons, with the ten largest covering about 20%. The sample consisted of peripheral blood. The receptor set was obtained from a man under 40 with COVID-19, enrolled during active disease.

This clone was found once. The V and J genes are TRBV19 and TRBJ1-2, with D unresolved. V lost 3 bases and J lost 2, with 7 bases in between. The CDR3 length is 13 residues. Germline assignment: CDR1 LNHDA and CDR2 SQIVND (reference sequence). CDR3: CASSILRNYGYTF. CDR3 sequence (DNA): TGTGCCAGTAGTATCCTGCGGAACTATGGCTACACCTTC.

The rearrangement uses TRBV27 and TRBJ1-1; 9 nucleotides agree with TRBD1. CDR3 length: 16 residues. The V gene's germline CDR1 is MNHEY and CDR2 SMNVEV (reference sequence). V trimming: 3 bases; J trimming: 3 bases; junction bases outside the gene matches: 8. CDR3 sequence (DNA): TGTGCCAGCAGTTTTAGAACAGGGGGCCGGGACACTGAAGCTTTCTTT. Amino acid sequence: CASSFRTGGRDTEAFF.

J is TRBJ2-5 and V is TRBV5-1, with 9 bases identical to TRBD1. Germline trimming cut 4 bases from V and 4 bases from J; bases unmatched to any gene: 2. The CDR3 has 13 residues. Germline V gene data show CDR1 as SGHRS and CDR2 as YFSETQ. CDR3 bases: TGCGCCAGCAGCATGACAGGGGGAGAGACCCAGTACTTC. It specifies CASSMTGGETQYF.

The gene calls are TRBV10-3 and TRBJ1-2; a weak D match, TRBD1 (5 bases). The CDR3 runs 14 residues. The germline V and J ends were trimmed by 0 bases and 3 bases, with 8 bases remaining between them. CDR1 and CDR2 from the germline V gene are ENHRY and SYGVKD. The CDR3 here is CAISESGEDYGYTF. Here the CDR3 DNA reads TGTGCCATCAGTGAGTCGGGGGAGGACTATGGCTACACCTTC.

This rearrangement joins TRBV11-3 to TRBJ2-2; D ambiguous. CDR1 and CDR2 (germline): SGHNT, YENEEA. The CDR3 sequence is 14 residues long. V dropped 5 bases and J dropped 2 bases, with 9 bases sitting between them. The CDR3 DNA reads TGTGCCAGCAGCAAGGCACTAAACACCGGGGAGCTGTTTTTT. Protein product: CASSKALNTGELFF.

The chain employs TRBV7-8 and TRBJ2-1; 13 nucleotides match TRBD2. V lost 5 bases, J lost 10 bases, and 11 bases stayed unmatched. Germline assignment: CDR1 SGHVS and CDR2 FQNEAQ. The CDR3 totals 16 residues. As DNA, the CDR3 is TGTGCCAGCAGCGCCCAACTAGCGGGGGGGATCTCGGAGCAGTTCTTC. Protein product: CASSAQLAGGISEQFF.

There are a few counts of this clone. The chain joins TRBV5-5 to TRBJ2-7; 10 bases fit TRBD2. The V and J ends lost 5 bases and 5 bases, in that order; junction bases with no gene match: 13. CDR3 size: 16 residues. Germline CDR1 and CDR2: SGHKS and YYEKEE (reference sequence). CDR3 nucleotide sequence: TGTGCCAGCAGAATAAGAATAGCGGGAGGTCAAAACGAGCAGTACTTC. It translates to CASRIRIAGGQNEQYF.

This rearrangement joins TRBV9 to TRBJ1-3, with D tentatively TRBD1 (6 bases). Between the trimmed V and J ends, which lost 2 bases and 4 bases, there was a span of 19 bases. The CDR3 covers 17 residues. Germline loops: CDR1 SGDLS, CDR2 YYNGEE. This CDR3 is CASSVCPSGGRGNTIYF. The DNA for the CDR3 is TGTGCCAGCAGCGTCTGTCCGTCTGGGGGCAGGGGAAACACCATATATTTT.

J is TRBJ2-1 and V is TRBV11-3; 9 bases are shared with TRBD2. The CDR3 length is 14 residues. After removal of 3 bases from V and 8 bases from J, the junction contained 5 bases not matched to a gene. Germline CDR1 is SGHNT and CDR2 is YENEEA. Here the CDR3 reads CASSLVGGGDEQFF. The CDR3 DNA reads TGTGCCAGCAGCTTGGTAGGCGGGGGGGATGAGCAGTTCTTC.

This clone showed up just once. This chain links TRBV11-2 with TRBJ2-5; 10 nucleotides align to TRBD2. Per the germline V gene, CDR1 is SGHAT and CDR2 is FQNNGV. J gave up 5 bases and V 3 bases, and 6 bases lay outside the gene matches. This CDR3 is 15 amino acids long. The CDR3 sequence is CASSFLAGDGETQYF. In DNA form, the CDR3 reads TGTGCCAGCAGCTTTCTAGCGGGAGATGGGGAGACCCAGTACTTC.

This rearrangement joins TRBV19 to TRBJ1-1; no firm D call. The V gene's germline CDR1 is LNHDA and CDR2 SQIVND (reference sequence). V lost 7 bases and J 3 bases, leaving 15 bases between the germline ends. CDR3 length: 14 residues. CDR3: CASKTVVPDTEAFF. The DNA for the CDR3 is TGTGCCAGTAAAACGGTGGTGCCGGACACTGAAGCTTTCTTT.

The chain recombines TRBV5-6 with TRBJ2-7; the match to TRBD1 covers 8 bases. Germline values: CDR1 SGHDT, CDR2 YYEEEE. CDR3 length: 16 residues. The ends lost 4 bases at V and 2 bases at J; junction bases unmatched: 11. Here the CDR3 reads CASSQRNRGRTYEQYF. The CDR3 bases are TGTGCCAGCAGCCAGAGGAACAGGGGGAGGACCTACGAGCAGTACTTC.

The V call is TRBV15, the J call TRBJ2-3, with 9 bases matching TRBD1. The CDR3 has 16 amino acids. The junction had 10 bases not matched to a gene; V was cut back by 5 bases and J by 4 bases. Germline V gives CDR1 LNHNV, CDR2 YYDKDF (reference sequence). The CDR3 DNA is TGTGCCACCAGCCCCCACTCCGGGACAGGGTCAGATACGCAGTATTTT. This encodes CATSPHSGTGSDTQYF.

This clone appeared a single time. The genes are TRBV9 and TRBJ1-1; D is unclear. CDR1 is SGDLS, CDR2 YYNGEE, per germline. The CDR3 sequence is 14 residues long. The V end was cut by 4 bases, the J end by 3 bases, with 13 bases between. The CDR3 loop is CASSPHTGDTEAFF. CDR3 nucleotides: TGTGCCAGCAGCCCACACACGGGAGACACTGAAGCTTTCTTT. The full variable domain, in which reference TRBV9 and TRBJ1-1 provide the parts outside the CDR3, is DSGVTQTPKHLITATGQRVTLRCSPRSGDLSVYWYQQSLDQGLQFLIQYYNGEERAKGNILERFSAQQFPDLHSELNLSSLELGDSALYFCASSPHTGDTEAFFGQGTRLTVV.

The V gene is TRBV4-1, the J gene TRBJ1-3, with 7 positions matching TRBD1. This CDR3 has 19 amino acids. With V trimmed by 1 base and J by 4 bases, 16 bases remained unmatched. The V gene's germline CDR1 is MGHRA and CDR2 YSYEKL. This CDR3 is CASSQVADPRQGMGNTIYF. The CDR3 coding sequence is TGCGCCAGCAGCCAAGTGGCTGATCCTAGACAGGGTATGGGAAACACCATATATTTT.

Here the CDR3 reads CASSLIGGGKLFF. CDR3 DNA sequence: TGTGCCAGCAGCTTGATCGGGGGGGGAAAACTGTTTTTT. The chain couples TRBV5-8 to TRBJ1-4; D might be TRBD1 (5 bases). The length of the CDR3 is 13 residues. V lost 1 base to trimming and J lost 10 bases, with 11 bases between them. CDR1 and CDR2 from the germline V gene are SGHTS and YDEGEE.

The chain combines TRBV4-2 with TRBJ2-5; the D is unclear. The CDR3 extends over 17 amino acids. Trimming cost V 0 bases and J 2 bases, with 16 bases left between them. The germline CDR1 and CDR2 sequences are LGHNA and YNFKEQ. CDR3 nucleotides: TGTGCCAGCAGCCAAGATGCTCTAAGTGAATCACAAGAGACCCAGTACTTC. This sequence encodes CASSQDALSESQETQYF.

The V gene is TRBV28, the J gene TRBJ1-2, with 7 bases lining up with TRBD1. This CDR3 has 12 residues. Trimming took 6 bases from V and 4 from J; bases not matched to a gene: 2. Germline lookup yields CDR1 MDHEN and CDR2 SYDVKM. This CDR3 is CASRGTAYGYTF. The CDR3 DNA sequence: TGTGCCAGCAGGGGGACAGCCTATGGCTACACCTTC.

The chain employs TRBV5-4 and TRBJ2-1, with 10 bases aligning to TRBD2. The CDR3 is made up of 14 amino acids. V shed 4 bases and J 5 bases; nucleotides not matched to a gene: 3. From germline, CDR1 is SGHNT and CDR2 YYREEE (reference sequence). The CDR3, as DNA: TGTGCCAGCAGCCCCACTAGCGGGGACAATGAGCAGTTCTTC. It is translated as CASSPTSGDNEQFF.

V usage is TRBV28 and J usage is TRBJ2-1, with D perhaps TRBD2 (6 bases). The CDR3 length is 18 residues. Germline V gene sequence: CDR1 MDHEN, CDR2 SYDVKM. The V and J ends lost 6 bases and 2 bases respectively, with 23 bases between them. CDR3: CASSRRRGVIAPYNEQFF. Written as DNA, the CDR3 is TGTGCCAGCAGCCGCAGGAGGGGAGTGATAGCGCCCTACAATGAGCAGTTCTTC. The full variable domain, completed using reference TRBV28 and TRBJ2-1, is DVKVTQSSRYLVKRTGEKVFLECVQDMDHENMFWYRQDPGLGLRLIYFSYDVKMKEKGDIPEGYSVSREKKERFSLILESASTNQTSMYLCASSRRRGVIAPYNEQFFGPGTRLTVL.

The chain has TRBV28 and TRBJ1-5; 8 bases agree with TRBD1. J gave up 7 bases and V 7 bases, and 12 bases lay outside the gene matches. The CDR3 is 15 amino acids. Germline V gene data show CDR1 as MDHEN and CDR2 as SYDVKM. Here the CDR3 DNA reads TGTGCCAGCACCCTAGCTACAGGGGGAGGGCAGCCCCAGCATTTT. It translates to CASTLATGGGQPQHF. Full variable domain (missing parts from reference TRBV28 and TRBJ1-5): DVKVTQSSRYLVKRTGEKVFLECVQDMDHENMFWYRQDPGLGLRLIYFSYDVKMKEKGDIPEGYSVSREKKERFSLILESASTNQTSMYLCASTLATGGGQPQHFGDGTRLSIL.

This chain joins TRBV19 and TRBJ1-2; the match to TRBD1 covers 9 bases. V dropped 3 bases and J dropped 3; count of bases not matched to a gene: 5. The CDR3 runs 15 residues. Germline CDR1 LNHDA, CDR2 SQIVND (reference sequence). The CDR3 nucleotides are TGTGCCAGTAGTATTTGGGACAGGGAGGACTATGGCTACACCTTC. This translates into CASSIWDREDYGYTF.

As for this clone: One junction end does not reproduce the germline sequence, and a read error may be involved. This chain links TRBV28 with TRBJ2-1; the match to TRBD1 covers 9 bases. The V gene's germline CDR1 is MDHEN and CDR2 SYDVKM. This CDR3 comprises 14 residues. This chain's CDR3 is CASSPKPGQGRGIF. The CDR3 bases are TGTGCCAGCAGCCCGAAACCGGGACAGGGAAGGGGGATCTTC.

V usage is TRBV19 and J usage is TRBJ2-7; possibly TRBD2 for D (5 bases). The germline V gene encodes CDR1 LNHDA and CDR2 SQIVND (reference sequence). Trimming shortened V by 5 bases and J by 2 bases, and 22 bases separated the two germline ends. The CDR3 is made up of 17 amino acids. CDR3 sequence (DNA): TGTGCCAGTAGTGCCCGCTCTGCGGGTCTGAGGGCCTACGAGCAGTACTTC. It specifies CASSARSAGLRAYEQYF.

The V call is TRBV30, the J call TRBJ1-1, with 7 bases that match TRBD1. V lost 2 bases to trimming and J lost 0 bases; unmatched junction nucleotides: 3. This CDR3 comprises 14 residues. The germline gives CDR1 GTSNPN, CDR2 SVGIG (reference sequence). CDR3 sequence (DNA): TGTGCCTGGAGTCTCACAGGGGTGAACACTGAAGCTTTCTTT. It yields the protein CAWSLTGVNTEAFF.

The V gene is TRBV7-2, the J gene TRBJ2-1, with a possible D match to TRBD1 (6 bases). CDR1 is SGHTA, CDR2 FQGNSA, per germline. Trimming removed 1 base at V and 3 bases at J, with 10 bases between. CDR3 length equals 15 residues. CDR3 sequence (DNA): TGTGCCAGCAGCTTAGTTGGGACAAACTACAATGAGCAGTTCTTC. It specifies CASSLVGTNYNEQFF.

The rearrangement uses TRBV7-9 and TRBJ2-5; D gene ambiguous. Trimming removed 8 bases at V and 3 bases at J, with 7 bases between. Germline assignment: CDR1 SEHNR and CDR2 FQNEAQ (reference sequence). The CDR3 extends over 11 amino acids. CDR3 protein: CASQQEETQYF. The CDR3 coding sequence is TGTGCCAGCCAGCAGGAAGAGACCCAGTACTTC.